This T cell receptor beta chain originates from a study of T cell responses to AZD1222 COVID-19 vaccine. Study-level points and caveats: The study sampled repertoires only after the peak T cell response. Unmutated variant regions are reportedly targeted by nearly half of spike-specific TCRs.

Produced via immunoSEQ multiplex PCR; TCRdb's table is partial and in-frame only. The data contain 150,000 to 200,000 clones, approximately 90% of them seen just once; the ten biggest clones take up roughly 1.3%. Germline V CDR1 and CDR2: SGHRS, YFSETQ. The CDR3 extends over 14 amino acids. V was clipped by 0 bases and J by 6 bases, with 12 bases between them. This clone was recorded once. What it binds is not known. This clonotype was obtained from an adult who received the AZD1222 COVID-19 vaccine. The sample in question was peripheral blood, obtained 28 days after the second AZD1222 dose. The rearrangement links TRBV5-1 to TRBJ1-2, with D possibly being TRBD1 (5 bases). Here the CDR3 reads CASSLEVQGHGYTF. CDR3 sequence (DNA): TGCGCCAGCAGCTTGGAGGTCCAGGGCCATGGCTACACCTTC.